These T cell receptor beta chains were read from a single sample in a study of T cell responses to AZD1222 COVID-19 vaccine. TCRdb's table, derived via immunoSEQ multiplex PCR, lists solely in-frame clones and lacks some. The data show approximately 120,000 clones, around 90% seen once. The specimen was peripheral blood, collected on day 0 of MenACWY control vaccination. The receptors shown here come from an adult in good health. Each CDR3 is given with its conserved first and last residue. The D gene is left open where the match is weak. A clone size is listed for some rows: how often the clone was seen (once, few, many), or a class if it is expanded.

TRBJ2-7 TRBD2 TRBV6-2/TRBV6-3 - 16 TGTGCCAGCAGTTATTGGGACTACCAAAACCCAGAGGAGCAGTACTTC CASSYWDYQNPEEQYF
TRBJ2-4 TRBD1 TRBV18 - 15 TGTGCCAGCTCACCTGGGACAGGGGGCGGCAACATTCAGTACTTC CASSPGTGGGNIQYF
TRBJ1-5 TRBD1 TRBV2 - 15 TGTGCCAGCAGGGACACAGGGGTCGGCAATCAGCCCCAGCATTTT CASRDTGVGNQPQHF
TRBJ2-7 TRBD2 TRBV25-1 - 15 TGTGCCAGCAGTGGCTGGACTAGCGGCTCCTACGAGCAGTACTTC CASSGWTSGSYEQYF
TRBJ1-1 TRBD1 TRBV19 once 17 TGTGCCAGTGGGCTCGGACAGGGGGGTTGGCTGGCCACTGAAGCTTTCTTT CASGLGQGGWLATEAFF
TRBJ2-1 TRBD2 TRBV5-1 once 16 TGCGCCAGCAGCAAGGGGAGGGAGGATGTTGGCGATGAGCAGTTCTTC CASSKGREDVGDEQFF
TRBJ1-6 TRBD1 TRBV7-2 - 15 TGTGCCAGCAGCAAACGACAGGGAGATAATTCACCCCTCCACTTT CASSKRQGDNSPLHF
TRBJ2-7 TRBD1 TRBV4-3 - 15 TGCGCCAGCAGCCAAGGGACAGGGCACGGATACGAGCAGTACTTC CASSQGTGHGYEQYF
TRBJ2-7 - TRBV4-3 once 17 TGCGCCAGCAGCCAAGATCTTATCAGGGGCGAGGACTACGAGCAGTACTTC CASSQDLIRGEDYEQYF
TRBJ2-1 - TRBV30 - 10 TGTGCCTGGAGTGGCCCTGAGGTGTTCTTC CAWSGPEVFF
TRBJ2-5 - TRBV4-1 - 13 TGCGCCAGCAGCCAAAGGGAAGTAGAGACCCAGTACTTC CASSQREVETQYF
TRBJ1-5 - TRBV19 - 15 TGTGCCAGTAGAAGACAATTTTACGGCAATCAGCCCCAGCATTTT CASRRQFYGNQPQHF
TRBJ1-1 - TRBV3-1/TRBV3-2 - 12 TGTGCCAGCAGCCACAGCACCCGTGAAGCTTTCTTT CASSHSTREAFF
TRBJ2-5 - TRBV5-1 - 13 TGCGCCAGCGCCCCGGGGGGACAGGAGACCCAGTACTTC CASAPGGQETQYF
TRBJ1-4 - TRBV5-1 - 14 TGCGCCAGCAGCTTAGCCGATCCTAATGAAAAACTGTTTTTT CASSLADPNEKLFF
TRBJ2-3 - TRBV7-2 few 16 TGTGCCAGCACCCTCGGGCGGGACCCCCTCACAGATACGCAGTATTTT CASTLGRDPLTDTQYF
TRBJ2-1 - TRBV7-9 - 12 TGTGCCAGCAGCCCAGACAGGATTGAGCAGTTCTTC CASSPDRIEQFF
TRBJ2-2 TRBD1 TRBV5-4 - 15 TGTGCCAGCCGAAAGACAGGGGGATCGGCCGGGGAGCTGTTTTTT CASRKTGGSAGELFF
TRBJ2-5 - TRBV6-1 - 13 TGTGCCAGCAGTGAAGCCAGGGTCGGGACCCAGTACTTC CASSEARVGTQYF
TRBJ2-7 - TRBV30 - 12 TGTGCCTGGAGTGTACGGGGTTACGAGCAGTACTTC CAWSVRGYEQYF
TRBJ2-7 TRBD1 TRBV30 - 14 TGTGCCTTGGCGGGGACAGGGGGATCCTACGAGCAGTACTTC CALAGTGGSYEQYF
TRBJ1-2 - TRBV19 once 12 TGTGCCAGTAGTCGGAGCGTTTATGGCTACACCTTC CASSRSVYGYTF
TRBJ1-1 TRBD1 TRBV29-1 - 12 TGCAGCGTCGACAGGGTGAACACTGAAGCTTTCTTT CSVDRVNTEAFF
TRBJ1-2 - TRBV28 - 13 TGTGCCAGCAGTTCCGGAGGGTGGGGAATGCACACCTTC CASSSGGWGMHTF
TRBJ2-3 TRBD2 TRBV7-9 - 14 TGTGCCAGCAGCTTAGATCTAGCGGGGAGTACGCAGTATTTT CASSLDLAGSTQYF
TRBJ1-1 - TRBV10-3 - 12 TGTGCCATCAGTGATGCGTACGTCGGGGCGGCCTTT CAISDAYVGAAF
TRBJ1-1 - TRBV6-5 - 11 TGTGCCAGCTCCCCGAACACTGAAGCTTTCTTT CASSPNTEAFF
TRBJ2-7 - TRBV12-3/TRBV12-4 - 12 TGTGCCAGCAGTTTTGGTAGGAATGAGCAGTACTTC CASSFGRNEQYF
TRBJ1-1 - TRBV19 - 17 TGTGCCAGTAGTATAGAAGGGAAGAGAACGATGAACACTGAAGCTTTCTTT CASSIEGKRTMNTEAFF
TRBJ1-3 - TRBV5-4 - 14 TGTGCCAGCAGCCTGCCAGGGAGTGGAAACACCATATATTTT CASSLPGSGNTIYF
TRBJ2-7 - TRBV4-1 - 14 TGCGCCAGCAGCTTAGCCCGAACCTCCTACGAGCAGTACTTC CASSLARTSYEQYF
TRBJ1-1 - TRBV7-7 - 13 TGTGCTAGCAGCTTGCACCTGAACACTGAAGCTTTCTTT CASSLHLNTEAFF
TRBJ1-2 - TRBV5-1 - 14 TGCGCCAGCAGCGGACAGACAAGGGCGTATGGCTACACCTTC CASSGQTRAYGYTF
TRBJ2-1 TRBD1 TRBV7-3 - 15 TGTGCCAGCAGCTTACAGGGACAGGAGTACAATGAGCAGTTCTTC CASSLQGQEYNEQFF
TRBJ1-2 - TRBV5-1 - 15 TGCGCCAGCAGCTTGGTCGGGGGGCAGGACTATGGCTACACCTTC CASSLVGGQDYGYTF
TRBJ1-2 TRBD1 TRBV30 - 13 TGTGCCTGGAGTTCAGGGGGCCACTATGGCTACACCTTC CAWSSGGHYGYTF
TRBJ1-6 - TRBV2 - 14 TGTGCCAGCAGTGAATCGGCCAGGCAAGGATCCCTCCACTTT CASSESARQGSLHF
TRBJ2-3 TRBD2 TRBV7-9 - 17 TGTGCCAGCAGAACAGGGACTAGCGGGCGTAGCACAGATACGCAGTATTTT CASRTGTSGRSTDTQYF
TRBJ2-5 - TRBV3-1/TRBV3-2 - 13 TGTGCCAGCGGTGGCTCGACGACCGAGACCCAGTACTTC CASGGSTTETQYF
TRBJ2-7 - TRBV6-5 - 15 TGTGCCAGCAGTTACTCGAAACTGGACGGCTACGAGCAGTACTTC CASSYSKLDGYEQYF
TRBJ1-3 TRBD1 TRBV3-1/TRBV3-2 - 17 TGTGCCAGCAGCCAGATGCAGGGGGCTAGGACTGGAAACACCATATATTTT CASSQMQGARTGNTIYF
TRBJ2-1 - TRBV10-3 - 12 TGTGCCATCAGTGAGTCTCGCAATGAGCAGTTCTTC CAISESRNEQFF
TRBJ1-1 TRBD1 TRBV5-1 - 13 TGCGCCAGCCAGACAGGGTCGACCACTGAAGCTTTCTTT CASQTGSTTEAFF
TRBJ1-1 - TRBV30 - 14 TGTGCCTGGAGTTTCCGGGACAAGAACACTGAAGCTTTCTTT CAWSFRDKNTEAFF
TRBJ1-1 - TRBV19 - 16 TGTGCCAGTAGTATAGTGGGCCGGGGTGGTATCACTGAAGCTTTCTTT CASSIVGRGGITEAFF
TRBJ1-2 TRBD1 TRBV6-6 - 15 TGTGCCAGCAGACCTTCCGGGACAGGGGGATATGGCTACACCTTC CASRPSGTGGYGYTF
TRBJ2-5 - TRBV5-4 - 15 TGTGCCAGCAGCTTGGCCAGGGCCGCGGGGGAGACCCAGTACTTC CASSLARAAGETQYF